The 24 T cell receptor beta chains reported below all come from one sample, sequenced in a study of T cells after yellow fever vaccination. TCRdb reprocessed the 5' RACE reads via MiXCR and lists one record per CDR3 protein. In the table there are some 300,000 distinct CDR3 sequences, approximately 10% of which are singletons. The sample was CD4+ T cells sorted from PBMCs, taken 5 days after the yellow fever booster vaccination. The receptors derive from a man aged 18 to 35 who received the YFV17D yellow fever vaccine.

V is TRBV7-9 and J is TRBJ1-1, with D uncertain. Germline lookup yields CDR1 SEHNR and CDR2 FQNEAQ (reference sequence). Trimming pared 1 base from V and 4 bases from J, leaving 10 bases between. This CDR3 contains 14 residues. The CDR3 DNA follows: TGTGCCAGCAGCTTAGGACTGGCAGGCACTGAAGCTTTCTTT. This sequence encodes CASSLGLAGTEAFF.

This sequence joins TRBV27 and TRBJ1-2; no firm D call. The V end was cut by 4 bases, the J end by 4 bases, with 22 bases between. The CDR3 covers 17 residues. Germline values: CDR1 MNHEY, CDR2 SMNVEV (reference sequence). CDR3 bases: TGTGCCAGCAGTTCCCTAGGATATGGGTCCCCCGTCTATGGCTACACCTTC. Its translation is CASSSLGYGSPVYGYTF.

This clonotype was observed a handful of times. The rearrangement uses TRBV7-2 and TRBJ1-1; D is unclear. The CDR3 length is 14 residues. V lost 2 bases and J lost 2, with 9 bases in between. Germline lookup yields CDR1 SGHTA and CDR2 FQGNSA. The chain's CDR3 is CASSLLGSNTEAFF. In DNA, the CDR3 is TGTGCCAGCAGCTTACTCGGCAGCAACACTGAAGCTTTCTTT. Looking up the rest from reference TRBV7-2 and TRBJ1-1 gives the full variable domain: GAGVSQSPSNKVTEKGKDVELRCDPISGHTALYWYRQSLGQGLEFLIYFQGNSAPDKSGLPSDRFSAERTGGSVSTLTIQRTQQEDSAVYLCASSLLGSNTEAFFGQGTRLTVV.

This chain uses TRBV12-3 or TRBV12-4 with TRBJ1-2; the match to TRBD1 covers 8 bases. The CDR3 length is 14 residues. With V trimmed by 2 bases and J by 6 bases, 5 bases remained unmatched. The CDR3 DNA sequence: TGTGCCAGCAGTTTATTCTCAGGGGGCAATGGCTACACCTTC. It encodes CASSLFSGGNGYTF.

This clonotype was counted a few times. The V and J genes are TRBV6-5 and TRBJ2-3, with 9 bases that match TRBD2. The CDR3 is 18 residues long. V lost 2 bases, J lost 6 bases, and 15 bases stayed unmatched. The germline CDR1 and CDR2 sequences are MNHEY and SVGAGI. The CDR3 loop reads CASSYRPPAGGGSDTQYF. CDR3 in DNA: TGTGCCAGCAGTTACCGCCCTCCCGCGGGGGGGGGCTCCGATACGCAGTATTTT.

The sample holds many counts of this clonotype. For the CDR3, the DNA is TGCGCCAGCAGCTTAGAAAGGACAGGGAACAATGAGCAGTTCTTC. This sequence encodes CASSLERTGNNEQFF. This chain uses TRBV5-1 with TRBJ2-1, with 8 bases aligning to TRBD1. The CDR3 spans 15 residues. The germline V gene encodes CDR1 SGHRS and CDR2 YFSETQ. J was trimmed by 5 bases and V by 2 bases; bases with no gene match: 6.

The rearrangement links TRBV2 to TRBJ2-2; 10 bases fit TRBD2. This CDR3 has 19 residues. Trimming at V came to 2 bases and at J to 0 bases, leaving 9 bases not matched to a gene. Germline lookup yields CDR1 SNHLY and CDR2 FYNNEI. The CDR3 is CASSERPSGGPPNTGELFF. CDR3 bases: TGTGCCAGCAGTGAAAGGCCTAGCGGGGGACCTCCGAACACCGGGGAGCTGTTTTTT.

This clonotype was counted between two and nine times. The chain links TRBV6-2 or TRBV6-3 to TRBJ1-5; TRBD1 is a possible D gene (5 bases). The CDR3 covers 14 residues. Trimming cost V 5 bases and J 3 bases, with 11 bases left between them. Germline values: CDR1 MNHEY, CDR2 SVGEGT. CDR3 DNA sequence: TGTGCCAGCAGTCAGAGGGGCGACAATCAGCCCCAGCATTTT. Its translation: CASSQRGDNQPQHF.

The chain is built from TRBV5-1 and TRBJ1-2, with 8 bases matching TRBD1. V dropped 4 bases and J dropped 7; count of bases not matched to a gene: 12. CDR1 and CDR2 (germline): SGHRS, YFSETQ. The CDR3 sequence is 15 residues long. The chain's CDR3 is CASSPRPDRESGYTF. CDR3 sequence (DNA): TGCGCCAGCAGCCCAAGGCCGGACAGGGAAAGTGGCTACACCTTC.

This clonotype was picked up many times. V usage is TRBV5-1 and J usage is TRBJ2-2; D is possibly TRBD1 or TRBD2 (7 bases each). V was shortened by 4 bases and J by 0 bases, with 19 bases between the two germline ends. This CDR3 is built from 18 residues. The germline V gene encodes CDR1 SGHRS and CDR2 YFSETQ. The CDR3 region is CASSRGGQLIPNTGELFF. CDR3 DNA: TGCGCCAGCAGCCGCGGGGGACAGCTTATACCGAACACCGGGGAGCTGTTTTTT.

This clonotype occurred a few times. This chain uses TRBV28 with TRBJ2-2; 9 bases line up with TRBD1. Per the germline V gene, CDR1 is MDHEN and CDR2 is SYDVKM. CDR3 length: 14 residues. Trimming at V came to 5 bases and at J to 5 bases, leaving 3 bases not matched to a gene. The CDR3 nucleotides read TGTGCCAGCAGTAGGGGACAGGGTACCGGGGAGCTGTTTTTT. Residues: CASSRGQGTGELFF.

The J gene is TRBJ2-7, the V gene TRBV28, with 7 nucleotides matching TRBD1. The CDR3 runs to 14 residues. Germline CDR1 is MDHEN and CDR2 is SYDVKM. V shed 6 bases, J shed 4 bases, and the junction held 9 bases outside the gene matches. As DNA, the CDR3 is TGTGCCAGCAGCCGCACAGGGGTGGGGTACGAGCAGTACGTC. The encoded protein is CASSRTGVGYEQYV.

This clonotype has just a few counts. The V gene is TRBV4-2, the J gene TRBJ2-5; the match to TRBD2 covers 9 bases. This CDR3 region has 15 residues. Germline V gene lookup returns CDR1 LGHNA and CDR2 YNFKEQ. J lost 7 bases, V lost 4 bases, and 10 bases had no gene match. The CDR3 DNA reads TGTGCCAGCAGCCCCCGGCGGACTAGCGTCGGGACCCAGTACTTC. Its protein is CASSPRRTSVGTQYF.

The V call is TRBV5-4, the J call TRBJ2-3; 8 bases map to TRBD2. The CDR3 covers 17 residues. Germline lookup yields CDR1 SGHNT and CDR2 YYREEE (reference sequence). The trim removed 0 bases at V and 2 bases at J, leaving 8 bases unmatched. The CDR3 protein is CASSLDPSGGFTDTQYF. CDR3 DNA sequence: TGTGCCAGCAGCTTGGACCCCAGCGGGGGCTTCACAGATACGCAGTATTTT. Supplemented by reference TRBV5-4 and TRBJ2-3, the full variable domain reads ETGVTQSPTHLIKTRGQQVTLRCSSQSGHNTVSWYQQALGQGPQFIFQYYREEENGRGNFPPRFSGLQFPNYSSELNVNALELDDSALYLCASSLDPSGGFTDTQYFGPGTRLTVL.

This clonotype showed up many times. The chain employs TRBV5-1 and TRBJ2-7; D possibly corresponds to TRBD2 (5 bases). CDR3 length: 13 amino acids. CDR1 SGHRS and CDR2 YFSETQ come from the germline V gene. V was clipped by 4 bases and J by 0 bases, with 8 bases between them. CDR3 DNA: TGCGCCAGCAGCCCTGGGAGCTCCTACGAGCAGTACTTC. Translated, it gives CASSPGSSYEQYF. Filled out from reference TRBV5-1 and TRBJ2-7, the complete variable domain reads KAGVTQTPRYLIKTRGQQVTLSCSPISGHRSVSWYQQTPGQGLQFLFEYFSETQRNKGNFPGRFSGRQFSNSRSEMNVSTLELGDSALYLCASSPGSSYEQYFGPGTRLTVT.

This clonotype appeared a few times. The chain combines TRBV4-1 with TRBJ1-4; D not resolved. Germline V lookup: CDR1 MGHRA, CDR2 YSYEKL. V was trimmed by 4 bases and J by 3 bases, leaving 9 bases between them. The CDR3 has 14 residues. As DNA, the CDR3 is TGCGCCAGCAGCCCTAACGGAGCTAATGAAAAACTGTTTTTT. Encoded protein: CASSPNGANEKLFF.

This clonotype has a count of ten or more. This chain uses TRBV10-3 with TRBJ2-7; D unclear. Per germline, CDR1 ENHRY and CDR2 SYGVKD. The CDR3 runs 13 residues. V was shortened by 2 bases and J by 4 bases, with 9 bases between the two germline ends. The CDR3 here is CAISEGHGYEQYF. The CDR3 region has the DNA TGTGCCATCAGTGAGGGGCATGGATACGAGCAGTACTTC.

This clonotype turned up a few times. J is TRBJ2-3 and V is TRBV7-2, with a possible D match to TRBD1 (6 bases). Germline V gene lookup returns CDR1 SGHTA and CDR2 FQGNSA. V was cut by 1 base and J by 3 bases, with 8 bases left in between. There are 14 residues in the CDR3. The CDR3 bases are TGTGCCAGCAGCTTAGATCAGGGGACAGATACGCAGTATTTT. Amino acid sequence: CASSLDQGTDTQYF.

The genes are TRBV4-3 and TRBJ2-1; D possibly corresponds to TRBD1 (5 bases). The V end lost 0 bases, the J end lost 5 bases, and 17 bases lay between the germline ends. Germline V lookup: CDR1 LGHNA, CDR2 YSLEER. The CDR3 covers 17 residues. The CDR3 sequence: CASSQDSWYRRDNEQFF. CDR3 DNA sequence: TGCGCCAGCAGCCAAGATTCCTGGTACCGCAGGGACAATGAGCAGTTCTTC.

The CDR3 sequence is CASSREGVSNQPQHF. In nucleotides, the CDR3 is TGTGCCAGCAGCAGGGAGGGGGTCAGCAATCAGCCCCAGCATTTT. The chain recombines TRBV9 with TRBJ1-5; tentatively, D is TRBD1 (6 bases). The CDR3 is made up of 15 amino acids. The germline CDR1 and CDR2 sequences are SGDLS and YYNGEE. V gave up 4 bases and J gave up 1 base, with 12 bases separating them.

A few counts support this clonotype. V gene TRBV12-3 or TRBV12-4 combines with J gene TRBJ2-3, with 13 nucleotides matching TRBD2. The CDR3 spans 16 residues. After removal of 5 bases from V and 3 bases from J, the junction contained 5 bases not matched to a gene. The CDR3 here is CASSILAGGQTDTQYF. The CDR3 nucleotides read TGTGCCAGCAGTATACTAGCGGGGGGGCAGACAGATACGCAGTATTTT.

The chain carries TRBV5-1 and TRBJ2-3; perhaps TRBD1 as D (7 bases). V was pared by 5 bases and J by 2 bases, with 15 bases between. CDR1 is SGHRS, CDR2 YFSETQ, per germline. The CDR3 has 15 amino acids. The CDR3 coding sequence is TGCGCCAGCAGTTACGGACAGGACTACACAGATACGCAGTATTTT. Translation: CASSYGQDYTDTQYF.

J is TRBJ2-3 and V is TRBV20-1, with 8 bases fitting TRBD2. The CDR3 length is 15 residues. Germline trimming cut 5 bases from V and 9 bases from J; bases unmatched to any gene: 16. Germline V gene sequence: CDR1 DFQATT, CDR2 SNEGSKA (reference sequence). In nucleotides, the CDR3 is TGCAGTGCTGGTCCCCCTCGGGGGGGGAGAGAGACGCAGTATTTT. It encodes CSAGPPRGGRETQYF.

This clonotype was found many times. This chain connects TRBV7-2 to TRBJ1-2; D not certain. Trimming left V 5 bases short and J 5 bases short, with 9 bases between. The CDR3 has 12 amino acids. Germline V gene sequence: CDR1 SGHTA, CDR2 FQGNSA. Written as DNA, the CDR3 is TGTGCCAGCAGCCCTACATGGTATGGCTACACCTTC. It yields the protein CASSPTWYGYTF.